This T cell receptor (beta chain) appears in the sequencing data of a study of cytomegalovirus exposure and HLA in healthy donors. V shed 4 bases, J shed 6 bases, and the junction held 5 bases outside the gene matches. CDR1 and CDR2 from the germline V gene are SGHRS and YFSETQ. The CDR3 sequence is 15 residues long. Using immunoSEQ multiplex PCR, the repertoire was profiled, and TCRdb retains in-frame clones only, with some absent. The sample contains around 230,000 clones, around 86% of which appear only once. The clonotype comes from a woman under 40 in good health and CMV-seropositive. The chain is built from TRBV5-1 and TRBJ1-4, with 11 bases that match TRBD1. Source material: PBMCs. The CDR3 loop reads CASSGGQGEYEKLFF. The CDR3 nucleotides are TGCGCCAGCAGCGGGGGACAGGGGGAATATGAAAAACTGTTTTTT.